These T cell receptor beta chains were read from a single sample in a study of T-cell memory formation after mild COVID-19. TCRdb processed the 5' RACE reads anew with MiXCR; each CDR3 protein has one entry. The repertoire consists of over 350,000 distinct CDR3 sequences, with approximately 24% occurring once and the leading ten covering around 8.7%. The sequenced sample consisted of PBMCs or a T cell subset sorted from them (not recorded which). Every receptor here comes from an adult woman who had mild COVID-19 (a few samples of this study predate the infection). Cell type and time point are not known. Each CDR3 is given with its conserved first and last residue. D genes are given only for firm matches. Clone size is not always given. Where it is, it says once, few, many or a class for expanded clones.

v_gene: TRBV15; abundance: few; d_gene: NA; j_gene: TRBJ2-5; CDR3aa: CATSRDAGSETQYF; CDR3nt: TGTGCCACCAGCAGAGATGCAGGGTCGGAGACCCAGTACTTC
v_gene: TRBV3-1; abundance: few; d_gene: NA; j_gene: TRBJ2-7; CDR3aa: CASSPKGRGGHEQYF; CDR3nt: TGTGCCAGCAGCCCGAAGGGAAGGGGAGGACACGAGCAGTACTTC
v_gene: TRBV5-1; abundance: NA; d_gene: NA; j_gene: TRBJ2-1; CDR3aa: CASSRRTEGEQFF; CDR3nt: TGCGCCAGCAGCCGGCGGACCGAGGGGGAGCAGTTCTTC
v_gene: TRBV20-1; abundance: few; d_gene: TRBD2; j_gene: TRBJ2-3; CDR3aa: CSARNRGDRSDTQYF; CDR3nt: TGCAGTGCTAGAAACCGGGGGGACCGATCAGATACGCAGTATTTT
v_gene: TRBV9; abundance: NA; d_gene: TRBD2; j_gene: TRBJ2-3; CDR3aa: CASSSHPTGRGDTQYF; CDR3nt: TGTGCCAGCAGTTCTCATCCGACCGGGAGGGGAGATACGCAGTATTTT
v_gene: TRBV5-1; abundance: NA; d_gene: NA; j_gene: TRBJ1-2; CDR3aa: CASSEGQPGNYGYTF; CDR3nt: TGCGCCAGCAGCGAAGGACAGCCTGGGAACTATGGCTACACCTTC
v_gene: TRBV9; abundance: few; d_gene: NA; j_gene: TRBJ2-1; CDR3aa: CASSVGGRDNEQFF; CDR3nt: TGTGCCAGCAGCGTAGGGGGGCGGGACAATGAGCAGTTCTTC
v_gene: TRBV7-2; abundance: few; d_gene: NA; j_gene: TRBJ1-5; CDR3aa: CASSTRGNQPQHF; CDR3nt: TGTGCCAGCAGCACTAGGGGCAATCAGCCCCAGCATTTT
v_gene: TRBV4-2; abundance: NA; d_gene: NA; j_gene: TRBJ2-1; CDR3aa: CASSSALRGEQFF; CDR3nt: TGTGCCAGCAGCTCAGCCCTAAGGGGTGAGCAGTTCTTC
v_gene: TRBV27; abundance: NA; d_gene: TRBD1; j_gene: TRBJ2-3; CDR3aa: CASSTDRDTDTQYF; CDR3nt: TGTGCCAGCAGCACCGACAGGGACACAGATACGCAGTATTTT